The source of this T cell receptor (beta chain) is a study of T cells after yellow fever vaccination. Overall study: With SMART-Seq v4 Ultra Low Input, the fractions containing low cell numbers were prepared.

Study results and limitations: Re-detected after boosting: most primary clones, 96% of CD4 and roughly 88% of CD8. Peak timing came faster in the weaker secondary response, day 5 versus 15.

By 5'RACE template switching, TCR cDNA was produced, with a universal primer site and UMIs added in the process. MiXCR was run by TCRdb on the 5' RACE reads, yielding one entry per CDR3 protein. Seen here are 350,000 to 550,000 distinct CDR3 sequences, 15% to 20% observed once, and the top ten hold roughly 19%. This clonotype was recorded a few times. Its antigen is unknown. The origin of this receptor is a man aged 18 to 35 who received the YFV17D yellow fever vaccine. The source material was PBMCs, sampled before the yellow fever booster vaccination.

In DNA, the CDR3 is TGTGCCAGCAGTTATGGGCAGGGGCGCGCCTACAATGAGCAGTTCTTC. Its protein product is CASSYGQGRAYNEQFF. V and J are TRBV27 and TRBJ2-1; a possible D gene is TRBD1 (6 bases). V lost 4 bases and J 2 bases, leaving 15 bases between the germline ends. In germline, CDR1 is MNHEY, CDR2 SMNVEV (reference sequence). The CDR3 runs 16 residues.